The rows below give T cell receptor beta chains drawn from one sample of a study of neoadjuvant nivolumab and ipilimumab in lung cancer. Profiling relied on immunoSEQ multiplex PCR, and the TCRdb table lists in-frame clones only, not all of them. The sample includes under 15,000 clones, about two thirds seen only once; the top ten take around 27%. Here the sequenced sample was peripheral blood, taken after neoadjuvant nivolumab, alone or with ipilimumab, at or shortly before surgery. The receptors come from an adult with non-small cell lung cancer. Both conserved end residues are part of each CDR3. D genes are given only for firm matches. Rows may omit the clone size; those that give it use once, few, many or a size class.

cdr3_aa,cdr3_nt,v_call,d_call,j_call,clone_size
CASSLVGNEQFF,TGTGCCAGCAGCTTAGTGGGCAATGAGCAGTTCTTC,TRBV11-2,.,TRBJ2-1,few
CASSLEVNTGELFF,TGTGCCAGCAGCTTAGAGGTTAACACCGGGGAGCTGTTTTTT,TRBV11-3,.,TRBJ2-2,.
CAWSQDLSEQYF,TGTGCCTGGAGTCAGGACCTTTCCGAGCAGTACTTC,TRBV30,.,TRBJ2-7,.
CASSPNRQTEAFF,TGCGCCAGCAGCCCCAATAGACAGACTGAAGCTTTCTTT,TRBV5-1,.,TRBJ1-1,.
CASSLVGRISGNTIYF,TGTGCCAGCAGCTTAGTCGGCAGGATCTCTGGAAACACCATATATTTT,TRBV7-2,.,TRBJ1-3,.
CASSLMGTEAFF,TGTGCCAGCAGCTTAATGGGAACTGAAGCTTTCTTT,TRBV7-9,.,TRBJ1-1,few
CASLPTGLNTEAFF,TGTGCCAGCTTACCAACAGGATTGAACACTGAAGCTTTCTTT,TRBV18,.,TRBJ1-1,.
CASSWTGALYF,TGTGCCAGCAGCTGGACAGGGGCCCTTTACTTC,TRBV11-3,TRBD1,TRBJ2-7,once
CASSPPSNAVDTQYF,TGTGCCAGCTCACCACCGTCTAACGCCGTGGATACGCAGTATTTT,TRBV18,.,TRBJ2-3,.
CASSLVGLQETQYF,TGTGCCAGCAGCTTAGTCGGACTCCAAGAGACCCAGTACTTC,TRBV7-9,.,TRBJ2-5,once
CASSGLYEQYF,TGTGCCAGCTCCGGGTTGTACGAGCAGTACTTC,TRBV11-1,.,TRBJ2-7,.
CASSDGLRGPFF,TGTGCCAGCAGCGACGGACTGAGGGGGCCGTTCTTC,TRBV5-4,TRBD1,TRBJ2-1,.
CAWREYRGYTF,TGTGCCTGGAGGGAGTATCGTGGCTACACCTTC,TRBV30,.,TRBJ1-2,.
CASSPQAGSGDGYTF,TGTGCCAGCAGCCCCCAGGCAGGGTCAGGCGATGGCTACACCTTC,TRBV14,.,TRBJ1-2,.
CASSFRTGGASDTQYF,TGTGCCAGCAGCTTTCGGACAGGGGGCGCGTCGGATACGCAGTATTTT,TRBV7-9,TRBD1,TRBJ2-3,.
CASSPILTGVGYTF,TGCGCCAGCAGCCCGATATTGACAGGAGTCGGCTACACCTTC,TRBV5-1,.,TRBJ1-2,.
CATSRVEETQYF,TGTGCCACCAGCAGAGTCGAGGAGACCCAGTACTTC,TRBV15,.,TRBJ2-5,few
CAWSVQGSTEAFF,TGTGCCTGGAGTGTACAGGGGTCCACTGAAGCTTTCTTT,TRBV30,TRBD1,TRBJ1-1,once
CAWSVGGSVKQFF,TGTGCCTGGAGTGTTGGAGGGTCGGTTAAGCAGTTCTTC,TRBV30,.,TRBJ2-1,.
CASSLAGPALGYNEQFF,TGCGCCAGCAGCTTGGCGGGCCCTGCTTTAGGGTACAATGAGCAGTTCTTC,TRBV5-1,.,TRBJ2-1,once
CASTELGNGGTQYF,TGTGCCAGCACTGAACTCGGTAACGGGGGGACGCAGTATTTT,TRBV9,TRBD2,TRBJ2-3,few
CSVQQGADTEAFF,TGCAGCGTCCAACAGGGAGCGGACACTGAAGCTTTCTTT,TRBV29-1,.,TRBJ1-1,.